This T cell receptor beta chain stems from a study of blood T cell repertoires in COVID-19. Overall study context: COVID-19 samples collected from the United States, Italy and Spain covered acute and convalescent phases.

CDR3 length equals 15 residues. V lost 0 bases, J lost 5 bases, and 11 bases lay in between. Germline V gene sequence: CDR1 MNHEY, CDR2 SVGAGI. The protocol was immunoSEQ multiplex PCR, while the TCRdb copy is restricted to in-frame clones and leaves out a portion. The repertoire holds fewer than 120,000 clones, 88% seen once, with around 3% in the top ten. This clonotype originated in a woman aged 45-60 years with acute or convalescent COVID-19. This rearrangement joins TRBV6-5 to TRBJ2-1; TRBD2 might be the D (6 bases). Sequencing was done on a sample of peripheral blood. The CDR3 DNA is TGTGCCAGCAGTTACTCGCGGCGCGGGGACAATGAGCAGTTCTTC. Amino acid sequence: CASSYSRRGDNEQFF.